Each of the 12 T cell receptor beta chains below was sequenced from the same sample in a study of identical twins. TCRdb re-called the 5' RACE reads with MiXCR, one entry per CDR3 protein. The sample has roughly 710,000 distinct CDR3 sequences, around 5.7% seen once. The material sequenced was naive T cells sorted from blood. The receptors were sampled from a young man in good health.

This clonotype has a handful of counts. CDR3 sequence reads: CASSLVGTMSTDTQYF. For the CDR3, the DNA is TGCGCCAGCAGCTTGGTAGGAACAATGAGCACAGATACGCAGTATTTT. The rearrangement joins TRBV5-1 to TRBJ2-3; D unclear. The CDR3 runs to 16 residues. Looked up from germline, CDR1 is SGHRS and CDR2 is YFSETQ. The ends were cut back, 0 bases at V and 0 bases at J, with 11 bases in the middle. The variable domain in full, with the rest retrieved from reference TRBV5-1 and TRBJ2-3, is KAGVTQTPRYLIKTRGQQVTLSCSPISGHRSVSWYQQTPGQGLQFLFEYFSETQRNKGNFPGRFSGRQFSNSRSEMNVSTLELGDSALYLCASSLVGTMSTDTQYFGPGTRLTVL.

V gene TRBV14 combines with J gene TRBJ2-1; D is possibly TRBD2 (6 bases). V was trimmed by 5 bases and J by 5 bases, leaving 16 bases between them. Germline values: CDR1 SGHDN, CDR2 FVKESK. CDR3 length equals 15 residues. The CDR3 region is CASSAGGRVHNEQFF. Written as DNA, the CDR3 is TGTGCCAGCAGCGCCGGGGGTAGGGTCCACAATGAGCAGTTCTTC.

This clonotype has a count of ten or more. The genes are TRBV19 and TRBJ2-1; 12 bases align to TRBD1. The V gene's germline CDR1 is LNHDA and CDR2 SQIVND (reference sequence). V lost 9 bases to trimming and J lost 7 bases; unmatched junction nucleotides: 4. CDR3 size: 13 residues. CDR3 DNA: TGTGCCAGCGGGACAGGGGGCTTGAATGAGCAGTTCTTC. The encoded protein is CASGTGGLNEQFF.

The CDR3 loop reads CASSRGQGASGETQYF. The CDR3 DNA sequence: TGTGCCAGCAGCCGGGGACAGGGGGCGTCCGGAGAGACCCAGTACTTC. The chain is built from TRBV3-1 and TRBJ2-5; 12 bases fit TRBD1. The CDR3 sequence is 16 residues long. The germline gives CDR1 LGHDT, CDR2 YNNKEL (reference sequence). The V and J ends lost 4 bases and 4 bases, in that order; junction bases with no gene match: 7.

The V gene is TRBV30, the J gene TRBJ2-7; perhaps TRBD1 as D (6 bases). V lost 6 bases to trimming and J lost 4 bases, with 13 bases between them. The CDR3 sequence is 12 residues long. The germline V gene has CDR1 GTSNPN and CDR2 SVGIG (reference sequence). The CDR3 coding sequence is TGTGCCTGCGGGACATCGAGGTACGAGCAGTACTTC. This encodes CACGTSRYEQYF.

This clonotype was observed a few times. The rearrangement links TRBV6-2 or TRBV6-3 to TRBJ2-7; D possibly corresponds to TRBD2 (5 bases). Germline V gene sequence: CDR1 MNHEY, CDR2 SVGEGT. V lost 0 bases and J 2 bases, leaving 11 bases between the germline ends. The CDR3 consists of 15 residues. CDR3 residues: CASSYSSGAAYEQYF. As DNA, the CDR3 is TGTGCCAGCAGTTACTCTTCCGGAGCGGCCTACGAGCAGTACTTC.

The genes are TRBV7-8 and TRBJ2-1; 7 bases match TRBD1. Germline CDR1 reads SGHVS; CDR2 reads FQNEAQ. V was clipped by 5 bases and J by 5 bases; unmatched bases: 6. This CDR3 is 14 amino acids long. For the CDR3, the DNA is TGTGCCAGCAGCGATCCCGGACAGGACAATGAGCAGTTCTTC. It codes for CASSDPGQDNEQFF.

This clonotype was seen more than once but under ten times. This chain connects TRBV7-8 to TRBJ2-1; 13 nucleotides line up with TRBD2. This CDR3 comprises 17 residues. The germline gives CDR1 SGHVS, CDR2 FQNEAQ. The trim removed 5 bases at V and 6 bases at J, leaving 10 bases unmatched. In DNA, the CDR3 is TGTGCCAGCAGCACAAGGGGGGGACTAGCGGGACGCAATGAGCAGTTCTTC. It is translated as CASSTRGGLAGRNEQFF.

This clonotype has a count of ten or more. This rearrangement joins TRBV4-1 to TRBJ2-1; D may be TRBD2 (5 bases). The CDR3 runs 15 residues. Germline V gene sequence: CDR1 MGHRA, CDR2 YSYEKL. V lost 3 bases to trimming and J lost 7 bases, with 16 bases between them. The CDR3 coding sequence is TGCGCCAGCAGCCAGGGCCCCTCGGGGTCAAATGAGCAGTTCTTC. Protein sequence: CASSQGPSGSNEQFF.

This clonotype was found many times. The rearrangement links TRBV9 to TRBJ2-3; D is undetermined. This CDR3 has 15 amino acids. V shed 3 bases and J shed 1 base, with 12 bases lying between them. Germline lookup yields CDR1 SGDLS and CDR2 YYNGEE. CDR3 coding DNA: TGTGCCAGCAGCGCCAAATTGGTGGGCACAGATACGCAGTATTTT. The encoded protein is CASSAKLVGTDTQYF. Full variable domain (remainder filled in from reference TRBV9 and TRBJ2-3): DSGVTQTPKHLITATGQRVTLRCSPRSGDLSVYWYQQSLDQGLQFLIQYYNGEERAKGNILERFSAQQFPDLHSELNLSSLELGDSALYFCASSAKLVGTDTQYFGPGTRLTVL.

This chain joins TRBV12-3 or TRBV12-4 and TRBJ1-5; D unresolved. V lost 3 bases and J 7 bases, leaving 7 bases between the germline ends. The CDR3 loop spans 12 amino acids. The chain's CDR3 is CASSFSEQPQHF. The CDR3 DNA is TGTGCCAGCAGTTTCTCGGAACAGCCCCAGCATTTT.

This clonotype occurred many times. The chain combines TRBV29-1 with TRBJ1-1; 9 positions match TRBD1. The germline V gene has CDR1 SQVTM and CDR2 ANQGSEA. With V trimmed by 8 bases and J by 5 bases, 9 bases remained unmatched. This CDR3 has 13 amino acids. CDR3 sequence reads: CSFMDRGGTEAFF. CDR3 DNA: TGCAGCTTTATGGACAGGGGAGGGACTGAAGCTTTCTTT.